This TCR beta chain comes out of a study of T-cell memory formation after mild COVID-19. One entry per CDR3 protein results from TCRdb running MiXCR on the 5' RACE reads. The sample gives more than 350,000 distinct CDR3 sequences, 15% to 20% of which show up once; roughly 21% is in the top ten. The study's findings and limits: Memory sampled before infection contained some responding clones, suggesting cross-reactive memory joined. Clones shrinking from day 15 to 85 showed even CD4/CD8 mixes; later expanders tilted CD4+.

Worth noting for this clonotype: Its antigen is unidentified.

The CDR3 sequence is 15 residues long. Trimming pared 3 bases from V and 3 bases from J, leaving 14 bases between. This sequence originates from a man aged 18 to 30 who had mild COVID-19 (a few samples of this study predate the infection). Cell type and time point are not known. J is TRBJ1-2 and V is TRBV12-3 or TRBV12-4; D is unresolved. Sequenced sample: PBMCs or a T cell subset sorted from them (not recorded which). The CDR3 loop is CASSLRQTGYYGYTF. The CDR3 nucleotides are TGTGCCAGCAGTTTGAGGCAGACGGGGTACTATGGCTACACCTTC.